The 18 T cell receptor beta chains below come from one sample, sequenced in a study of blood T cell repertoires in COVID-19. Clones were sequenced by immunoSEQ multiplex PCR, and TCRdb holds only the in-frame ones, with some missing. The data show about 170,000 clones, with 65% to 85% seen just once and less than 4.5% held by the top ten. Sequencing was carried out using PBMCs or T cells enriched from blood (not recorded which). Receptors originate from a woman aged 45-65 years in a cohort exposed to, infected with or recovered from COVID-19 (not recorded which).

The V and J genes are TRBV24-1 and TRBJ2-1; no clear D. The CDR3 totals 12 residues. CDR1 KGHDR and CDR2 SFDVKD come from the germline V gene. The germline V and J ends were trimmed by 6 bases and 9 bases, with 11 bases remaining between them. The CDR3 DNA reads as TGTGCCACCAGTTTTCGAGGCCGTGAGCAGTTCTTC. Residues: CATSFRGREQFF.

This CDR3 is CASSLIGGARPLYEQYF. CDR3 bases: TGTGCCAGCAGCTTGATCGGGGGTGCAAGGCCCTTGTACGAGCAGTACTTC. The V call is TRBV11-2, the J call TRBJ2-7; a weak D match, TRBD2 (6 bases). The CDR3 runs 17 residues. The germline gives CDR1 SGHAT, CDR2 FQNNGV. V was shortened by 3 bases and J by 4 bases, with 22 bases between the two germline ends.

The CDR3 loop reads CASRPQTGTYEQYF. CDR3 coding DNA: TGCGCCAGCAGGCCTCAAACGGGGACCTACGAGCAGTACTTC. V gene TRBV5-1 combines with J gene TRBJ2-7; D may be TRBD2 (5 bases). The germline CDR1 and CDR2 sequences are SGHRS and YFSETQ. Trimming removed 5 bases at V and 2 bases at J, with 14 bases between. CDR3 length: 14 amino acids.

The chain joins TRBV11-3 to TRBJ1-1; 10 nucleotides agree with TRBD1. Trimming took 1 base from V and 7 from J; bases not matched to a gene: 6. Germline-derived CDR1 and CDR2 are SGHNT and YENEEA. CDR3 length: 15 amino acids. The CDR3 region is CASSLADRGLIEAFF. The DNA for the CDR3 is TGTGCCAGCAGCTTAGCAGACAGGGGGCTTATTGAAGCTTTCTTT. Full variable domain (outside the CDR3, taken from reference TRBV11-3 and TRBJ1-1): EAGVVQSPRYKIIEKKQPVAFWCNPISGHNTLYWYLQNLGQGPELLIRYENEEAVDDSQLPKDRFSAERLKGVDSTLKIQPAELGDSAVYLCASSLADRGLIEAFFGQGTRLTVV.

The V gene is TRBV5-4, the J gene TRBJ2-3; D uncertain. This CDR3 comprises 14 residues. Per germline, CDR1 SGHNT and CDR2 YYREEE (reference sequence). The germline V and J ends were trimmed by 2 bases and 7 bases, with 14 bases remaining between them. The CDR3 DNA is TGTGCCAGCAGCTTCGAGCCCGGGTGGAATACGCAGTATTTT. Translated: CASSFEPGWNTQYF.

This clone showed up just once. The chain recombines TRBV2 with TRBJ1-2, with 7 positions matching TRBD1. Trimming took 8 bases from V and 4 from J; bases not matched to a gene: 16. From germline, CDR1 is SNHLY and CDR2 FYNNEI. The CDR3 loop spans 16 amino acids. CDR3 region: CASDRDSLQKAYGYTF. DNA of the CDR3: TGTGCCAGCGACCGGGACAGTCTTCAAAAAGCCTATGGCTACACCTTC.

The chain recombines TRBV28 with TRBJ1-2; D unclear. Germline V gene lookup returns CDR1 MDHEN and CDR2 SYDVKM. The V end was cut by 6 bases, the J end by 3 bases, with 14 bases between. CDR3 length: 14 residues. In DNA form, the CDR3 reads TGTGCCAGCAGCCAGGCCAGAACTTACTATGGCTACACCTTC. Amino acid sequence: CASSQARTYYGYTF.

DNA for the CDR3: TGCGCCAGCAGCTTAATAGGGGGAACCTCCTACAATGAGCAGTTCTTC. Its protein is CASSLIGGTSYNEQFF. The chain carries TRBV5-1 and TRBJ2-1, with TRBD1 as a possible D gene (6 bases). Germline CDR1 and CDR2: SGHRS and YFSETQ. Trimming took 2 bases from V and 0 from J, leaving 12 bases between them. The CDR3 contains 16 residues.

The rearrangement links TRBV7-8 to TRBJ2-5, with D perhaps TRBD1 (5 bases). The germline V gene encodes CDR1 SGHVS and CDR2 FQNEAQ. Trimming pared 3 bases from V and 1 base from J, leaving 12 bases between. The CDR3 is 15 amino acids. The CDR3 nucleotides read TGTGCCAGCAGCTTTGCCGGGCAGGGCCAAGAGACCCAGTACTTC. Translated: CASSFAGQGQETQYF.

This clone was found once. The rearrangement uses TRBV4-3 and TRBJ2-7, with TRBD1 matching 7 bases. Trimming cost V 4 bases and J 5 bases; bases outside gene matches: 5. Germline V gene sequence: CDR1 LGHNA, CDR2 YSLEER. CDR3 length equals 13 residues. The CDR3 bases are TGCGCCAGCAGCCGACGGACAGGCGACGAGCAGTACTTC. Amino acids: CASSRRTGDEQYF.

V and J are TRBV27 and TRBJ1-4; 7 bases line up with TRBD1. This CDR3 contains 15 residues. V gave up 5 bases and J gave up 4 bases; unmatched junction bases: 7. Germline V lookup: CDR1 MNHEY, CDR2 SMNVEV (reference sequence). The CDR3 nucleotides read TGTGCCAGCAGTCCTGGGACAGACTTTAATGAAAAACTGTTTTTT. This translates into CASSPGTDFNEKLFF.

V usage is TRBV30 and J usage is TRBJ1-1; no clear D gene. V lost 3 bases and J lost 4, with 9 bases in between. The V gene's germline CDR1 is GTSNPN and CDR2 SVGIG (reference sequence). This CDR3 is built from 12 residues. CDR3 protein: CAWRREGTEAFF. CDR3 bases: TGTGCCTGGAGAAGGGAGGGCACTGAAGCTTTCTTT.

The V and J genes are TRBV7-8 and TRBJ1-2; D is unresolved. This CDR3 has 17 amino acids. CDR1 is SGHVS, CDR2 FQNEAQ, per germline. The V gene lost 7 bases and the J gene lost 1 base, with 22 bases spanning the gap. CDR3 sequence reads: CASTLSLGDNFNYGYTF. The DNA of the CDR3 is TGTGCCAGCACCCTGAGTTTGGGAGATAACTTTAACTATGGCTACACCTTC.

This clone was counted once. The rearrangement uses TRBV6-1 and TRBJ1-2; 7 bases agree with TRBD1. Per germline, CDR1 MNHNS and CDR2 SASEGT. V shed 1 base and J 5 bases; nucleotides not matched to a gene: 1. The CDR3 runs 13 residues. This CDR3 reads CASSEGQGYGYTF. CDR3 nucleotide sequence: TGTGCCAGCAGTGAAGGACAGGGATATGGCTACACCTTC.

The chain combines TRBV18 with TRBJ2-7; the D gene is possibly TRBD2 (7 bases). The CDR3 has 15 amino acids. Germline V CDR1 and CDR2: KGHSH, LQKENI. V lost 4 bases to trimming and J lost 7 bases, with 20 bases between them. The CDR3 bases are TGTGCCAGCTCACAGGGGGTCGAGGAAGCGGGAGAGCAGTACTTC. Its translation is CASSQGVEEAGEQYF. Filled out from reference TRBV18 and TRBJ2-7, the complete variable domain reads NAGVMQNPRHLVRRRGQEARLRCSPMKGHSHVYWYRQLPEEGLKFMVYLQKENIIDESGMPKERFSAEFPKEGPSILRIQQVVRGDSAAYFCASSQGVEEAGEQYFGPGTRLTVT.

This clone showed up just once. The chain uses TRBV10-3 and TRBJ1-5; D is possibly TRBD1 (6 bases). The germline CDR1 and CDR2 sequences are ENHRY and SYGVKD. This CDR3 contains 16 residues. Trimming pared 3 bases from V and 4 bases from J, leaving 16 bases between. The CDR3 coding sequence is TGTGCCATCAGTGACAGACCGGGACAAACAAATCAGCCCCAGCATTTT. Encoded protein: CAISDRPGQTNQPQHF.

The J gene is TRBJ2-1, the V gene TRBV5-4; 9 bases are a match to TRBD2. The CDR3 contains 15 residues. Germline lookup yields CDR1 SGHNT and CDR2 YYREEE (reference sequence). J gave up 8 bases and V 4 bases, and 10 bases lay outside the gene matches. CDR3 coding DNA: TGTGCCAGCAGCCGACGCGGGGGGGGCGGAGATGAGCAGTTCTTC. This gives the protein CASSRRGGGGDEQFF.

The chain is built from TRBV2 and TRBJ2-5, with 11 positions matching TRBD1. Germline values: CDR1 SNHLY, CDR2 FYNNEI. There are 15 residues in the CDR3. With V trimmed by 5 bases and J by 0 bases, 2 bases remained unmatched. CDR3 DNA: TGTGCCAGCAGTCTGGACAGGGGGCACCAAGAGACCCAGTACTTC. This sequence encodes CASSLDRGHQETQYF.